Each of the 3 T cell receptor beta chains below was sequenced from the same sample in a study of cytomegalovirus exposure and HLA in healthy donors. Repertoires were generated with immunoSEQ multiplex PCR, while TCRdb's copy carries only in-frame clones and drops some. The repertoire holds about 150,000 clones, about 87% seen once, with less than 5.5% in the top ten. The specimen sequenced was PBMCs. Receptors were obtained from a man younger than 30 in good health and CMV-seropositive.

The chain uses TRBV11-2 and TRBJ1-2; TRBD1 matches 11 bases. The ends lost 6 bases at V and 6 bases at J; junction bases unmatched: 9. CDR1 and CDR2 (germline): SGHAT, FQNNGV. The CDR3 loop spans 15 amino acids. The CDR3 DNA reads TGTGCCAGCAGACCACCGGGACAGGGGGAACATGGCTACACCTTC. The encoded protein is CASRPPGQGEHGYTF.

The genes are TRBV6-1 and TRBJ1-1; D unclear. The CDR3 runs to 13 residues. Germline V gives CDR1 MNHNS, CDR2 SASEGT. V was shortened by 5 bases and J by 3 bases, with 10 bases between the two germline ends. Written as DNA, the CDR3 is TGTGCCAGCAGTCGAATCCGGGACACTGAAGCTTTCTTT. It encodes CASSRIRDTEAFF.

The rearrangement uses TRBV9 and TRBJ2-7; TRBD2 aligns across 14 bases. Germline assignment: CDR1 SGDLS and CDR2 YYNGEE. This CDR3 spans 15 amino acids. J was trimmed by 2 bases and V by 2 bases; bases with no gene match: 0. CDR3 nucleotide sequence: TGTGCCAGCAGCGTGGGACTAGCGGGAGCCTACGAGCAGTACTTC. It yields the protein CASSVGLAGAYEQYF.